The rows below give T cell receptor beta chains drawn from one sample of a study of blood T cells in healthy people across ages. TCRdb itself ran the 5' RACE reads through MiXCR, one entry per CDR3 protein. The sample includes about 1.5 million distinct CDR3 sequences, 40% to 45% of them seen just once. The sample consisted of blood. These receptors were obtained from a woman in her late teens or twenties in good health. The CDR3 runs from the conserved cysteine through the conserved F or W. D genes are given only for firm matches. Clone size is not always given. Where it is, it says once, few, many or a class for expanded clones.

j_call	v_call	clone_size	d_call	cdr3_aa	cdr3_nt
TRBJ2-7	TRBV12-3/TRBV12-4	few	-	CASSPSVGEQYF	TGTGCCAGCAGCCCGTCGGTAGGGGAGCAGTACTTC
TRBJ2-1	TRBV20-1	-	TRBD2	CSARDGTGGPYEQFF	TGCAGTGCTAGAGATGGGACGGGGGGGCCTTATGAGCAGTTCTTC
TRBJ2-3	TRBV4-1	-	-	CASSQERSGDFGDTQYF	TGCGCCAGCAGCCAAGAGCGGTCCGGGGACTTTGGAGATACGCAGTATTTT
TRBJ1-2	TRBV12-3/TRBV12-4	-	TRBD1	CASSRQGNYNYGYTF	TGTGCCAGCAGTCGACAGGGGAATTATAACTATGGCTACACCTTC
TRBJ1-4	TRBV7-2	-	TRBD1	CASRDRSEKLFF	TGTGCCAGCCGGGACAGATCCGAAAAACTGTTTTTT
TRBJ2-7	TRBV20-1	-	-	CSARNGHRGFNEQYF	TGCAGTGCCAGGAACGGCCATCGAGGGTTCAATGAGCAGTACTTC
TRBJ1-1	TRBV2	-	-	CASSEARRYTEAFF	TGTGCCAGCAGTGAAGCACGGCGGTACACTGAAGCTTTCTTT
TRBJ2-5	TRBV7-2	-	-	CASSFNGVEQETQYF	TGTGCCAGCAGCTTTAACGGAGTCGAACAAGAGACCCAGTACTTC
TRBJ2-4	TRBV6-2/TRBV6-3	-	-	CASRTFGTGDKNIQYF	TGTGCCAGCAGGACCTTCGGGACTGGGGACAAAAACATTCAGTACTTC
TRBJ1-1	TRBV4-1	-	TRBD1	CASSQPRDRVMNTEAFF	TGCGCCAGCAGCCAACCTCGGGACAGGGTCATGAACACTGAAGCTTTCTTT
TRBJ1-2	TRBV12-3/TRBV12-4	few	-	CASSSITMFSDGYTF	TGTGCCAGCAGTTCGATTACAATGTTCAGTGATGGCTACACCTTC
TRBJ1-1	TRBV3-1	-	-	CASSQDQYRLNTEAFF	TGTGCCAGCAGCCAAGATCAGTACAGGTTGAACACTGAAGCTTTCTTT
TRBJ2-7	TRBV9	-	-	CASSEGGTEQYF	TGTGCCAGCAGCGAGGGGGGAACCGAGCAGTACTTC
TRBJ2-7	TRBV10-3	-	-	CAISEPSGDEQYF	TGTGCCATCAGTGAGCCTTCTGGAGACGAGCAGTACTTC
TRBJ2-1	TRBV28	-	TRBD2	CASSGLAGLGSYNEQFF	TGTGCCAGCAGCGGACTAGCGGGACTTGGCTCCTACAATGAGCAGTTCTTC
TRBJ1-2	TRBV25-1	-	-	CASSERGALGYTF	TGTGCCAGCAGTGAACGGGGGGCTTTAGGCTACACCTTC
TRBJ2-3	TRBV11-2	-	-	CASSLSPDSPVTDTQYF	TGTGCCAGCAGCCTGAGTCCGGACAGTCCTGTCACAGATACGCAGTATTTT
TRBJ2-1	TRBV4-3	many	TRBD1	CASSQDRDSYNEQFF	TGCGCCAGCAGCCAAGATCGGGACAGCTACAATGAGCAGTTCTTC
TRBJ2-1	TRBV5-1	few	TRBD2	CASELAGNNNEQFF	TGCGCCAGCGAGCTAGCGGGAAATAATAATGAGCAGTTCTTC
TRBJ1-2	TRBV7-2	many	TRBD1	CASSDRVWSRYTF	TGTGCCAGCAGCGACAGGGTTTGGTCTCGCTACACCTTC
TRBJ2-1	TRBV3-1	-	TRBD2	CASSQVGLAGGNEQFF	TGTGCCAGCAGCCAAGTCGGACTAGCGGGGGGCAATGAGCAGTTCTTC
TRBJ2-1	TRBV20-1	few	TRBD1	CSAVLIGTGAYNEQFF	TGCAGTGCAGTCCTGATCGGGACAGGGGCTTACAATGAGCAGTTCTTC
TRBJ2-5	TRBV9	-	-	CASSVPEWAETQYF	TGTGCCAGCAGCGTCCCAGAGTGGGCAGAGACCCAGTACTTC
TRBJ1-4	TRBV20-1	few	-	CSARGRAQGSNEKLFF	TGCAGTGCTAGGGGCCGGGCCCAGGGTTCTAATGAAAAACTGTTTTTT
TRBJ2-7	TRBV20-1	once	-	CGAPSQGKDEQYF	TGCGGTGCCCCGTCCCAGGGGAAGGACGAGCAGTACTTC
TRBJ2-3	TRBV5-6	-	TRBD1	CASSQGTVSTDTQYF	TGTGCCAGCAGCCAGGGGACAGTGAGCACAGATACGCAGTATTTT
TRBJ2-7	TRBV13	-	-	CASSRGAHREEQYF	TGTGCCAGCAGTCGAGGGGCACACAGGGAAGAGCAGTACTTC
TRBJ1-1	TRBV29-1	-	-	CSVEGKANTEAFF	TGCAGCGTTGAGGGGAAGGCGAACACTGAAGCTTTCTTT
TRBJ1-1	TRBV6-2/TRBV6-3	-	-	CASSGPRRQPNTEAFF	TGTGCCAGCAGCGGACCCAGGAGACAGCCGAACACTGAAGCTTTCTTT
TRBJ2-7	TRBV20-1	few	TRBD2	CSASGTSRPEQYF	TGCAGTGCTTCCGGGACTAGCAGGCCCGAGCAGTACTTC
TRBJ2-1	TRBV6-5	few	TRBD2	CASSYLLAGDIEQFF	TGTGCCAGCAGTTACCTGCTAGCGGGCGACATTGAGCAGTTCTTC
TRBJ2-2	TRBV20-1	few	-	CSVNSPSNTGELFF	TGCAGTGTCAACAGCCCTTCGAACACCGGGGAGCTGTTTTTT
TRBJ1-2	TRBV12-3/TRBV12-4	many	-	CASSLAGTYGYTF	TGTGCCAGCAGTTTAGCTGGGACCTATGGCTACACCTTC
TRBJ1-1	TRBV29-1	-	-	CSVDRPSEAFF	TGCAGCGTCGACAGGCCTTCGGAAGCTTTCTTT
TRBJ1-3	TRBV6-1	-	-	CASSEPGGGNTIYF	TGTGCCAGCAGTGAACCGGGGGGAGGAAACACCATATATTTT
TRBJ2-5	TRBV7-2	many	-	CASSFGRETQYF	TGTGCCAGCAGCTTCGGGCGGGAGACCCAGTACTTC
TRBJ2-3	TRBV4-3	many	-	CASSQGLSGITDTQYF	TGCGCCAGCAGCCAGGGTCTGTCGGGAATCACAGATACGCAGTATTTT
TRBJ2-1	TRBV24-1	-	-	CATRRTGSGNEQFF	TGTGCCACCAGGAGGACGGGATCCGGTAATGAGCAGTTCTTC
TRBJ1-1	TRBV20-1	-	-	CSGNRDALNTEAFF	TGCAGTGGTAACCGGGACGCATTGAACACTGAAGCTTTCTTT
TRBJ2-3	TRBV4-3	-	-	CASSQSLTTDTQYF	TGCGCCAGCAGCCAATCCCTTACGACAGATACGCAGTATTTT